This entry describes one T cell receptor (beta chain). Its antigen is still unknown. The record originates from a study of cytomegalovirus exposure and HLA in healthy donors. Study-level results: Links to common viral pathogens appeared, in a later analysis, for several of the most significant clusters.

The CDR3 sequence is 13 residues long. Germline assignment: CDR1 KGHSH and CDR2 LQKENI. Trimming took off 3 bases at V and 5 bases at J, with 7 bases between the two ends. Amplification used 60 Vbeta primers and 13 Jbeta primers. The repertoire was sequenced with immunoSEQ multiplex PCR; TCRdb's copy has only in-frame clones and lacks some. The top ten hold 1.7% of the sample, which has 270,000 or so clones, about 90% seen once. Sequenced input: PBMCs. The chain couples TRBV18 to TRBJ2-2; D is unresolved. This clonotype was sampled from a girl aged 2 to 9 in good health and CMV-seronegative. CDR3 residues: CASSPWATGELFF. CDR3 DNA: TGTGCCAGCTCACCTTGGGCGACCGGGGAGCTGTTTTTT. Full variable domain (remainder filled in from reference TRBV18 and TRBJ2-2): NAGVMQNPRHLVRRRGQEARLRCSPMKGHSHVYWYRQLPEEGLKFMVYLQKENIIDESGMPKERFSAEFPKEGPSILRIQQVVRGDSAAYFCASSPWATGELFFGEGSRLTVL.